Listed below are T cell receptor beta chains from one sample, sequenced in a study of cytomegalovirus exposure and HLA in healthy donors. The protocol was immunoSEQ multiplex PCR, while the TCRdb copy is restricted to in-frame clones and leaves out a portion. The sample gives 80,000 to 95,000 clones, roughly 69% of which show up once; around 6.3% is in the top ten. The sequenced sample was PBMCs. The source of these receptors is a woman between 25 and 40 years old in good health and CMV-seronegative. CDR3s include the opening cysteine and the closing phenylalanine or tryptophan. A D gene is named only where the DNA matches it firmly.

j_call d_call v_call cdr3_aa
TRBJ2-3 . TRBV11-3 CASSLGQDSTDTQYF
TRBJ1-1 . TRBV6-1 CASMGYAAANTEAFF
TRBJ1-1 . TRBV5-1 CASSLGNKNTEAFF
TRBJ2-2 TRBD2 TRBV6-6 CASSYPPGGQAGELFF
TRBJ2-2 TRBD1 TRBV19 CASSSDRDRGRPGELFF
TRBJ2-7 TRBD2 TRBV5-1 CASSDTPGGRGEQYF
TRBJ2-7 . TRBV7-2 CASSVYYEQYF
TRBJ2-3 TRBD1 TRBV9 CASSVQGADTQYF
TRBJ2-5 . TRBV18 CASSTTVQETQYF
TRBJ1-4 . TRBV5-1 CASSLAGRGLNEKLFF
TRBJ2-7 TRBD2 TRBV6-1 CASRSTTSGAYEQYF
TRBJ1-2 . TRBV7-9 CASSFRLDYGYTF
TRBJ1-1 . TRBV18 CASSPQDGGTEAFF
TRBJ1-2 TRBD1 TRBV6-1 CASAGPGTALYGYTF
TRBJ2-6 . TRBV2 CASSETVTGSGANVLTF
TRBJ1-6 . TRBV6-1 CASSEGGNSPLHF
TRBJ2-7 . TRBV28 CATMLGDYEQYF
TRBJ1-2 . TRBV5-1 CASRPRSAYGYTF
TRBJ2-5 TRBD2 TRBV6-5 CASSLGLAQKETQYF
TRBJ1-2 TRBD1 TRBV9 CASSGDRGGYGYTF
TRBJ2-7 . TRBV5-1 CASSLLTGSTTYEQYF
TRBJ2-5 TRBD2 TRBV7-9 CASSSRLAGRETQYF
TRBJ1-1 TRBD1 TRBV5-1 CASSLDRGNTEAFF
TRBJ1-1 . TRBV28 CASSLRNTEAFF
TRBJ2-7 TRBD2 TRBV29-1 CSVRAAGPSEQYF
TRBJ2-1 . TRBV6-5 CASSPEALFYNEQFF
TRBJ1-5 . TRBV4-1 CASSQDPGDQPQHF
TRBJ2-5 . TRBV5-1 CASSLAGGLREQYF
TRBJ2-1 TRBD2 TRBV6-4 CASSAGASGPYNEQFF
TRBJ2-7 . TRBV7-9 CASSRNYEQYF
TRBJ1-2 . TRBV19 CASTARGNTPNYGYTF
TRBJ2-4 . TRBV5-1 CASSYGPGGAKNIQYF
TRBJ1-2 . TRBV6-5 CASSYSMTANYGYTF
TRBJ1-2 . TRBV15 CATSRDLGSSFNYGYTF
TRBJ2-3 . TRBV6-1 CASSERLASTDTQYF
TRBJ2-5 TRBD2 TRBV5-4 CASSGTSGEETQYF
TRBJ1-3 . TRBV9 CASSPLTAGNTIYF
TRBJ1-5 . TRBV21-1 CARFLGGSNQPQHF
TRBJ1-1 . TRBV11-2 CASTPRGNTEAFF
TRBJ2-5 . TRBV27 CASSKLLYGGRETQYF
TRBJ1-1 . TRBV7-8 CASSWGGTREAFF
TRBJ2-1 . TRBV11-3 CASSLTGYNEQFF
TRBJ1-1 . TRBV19 CASSIDGVTEAFF
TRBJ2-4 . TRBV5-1 CASSLDRTKNIQYF
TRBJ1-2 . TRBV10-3 CAISGAGTDFWVF
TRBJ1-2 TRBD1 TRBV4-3 CASSQVRDRIYGYTF
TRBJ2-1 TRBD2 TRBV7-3 CASSLAGGTYNEQFF
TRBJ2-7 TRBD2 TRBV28 CASTVAGAYEQYF